This TCR beta chain was captured by sequencing in a study of tumor-infiltrating lymphocytes in primary liver carcinoma. Study in general: The study enrolled male and female patients aged 30 to 69 years.

For this clonotype: The antigen remains unidentified. Given a much more abundant clone one base away, this may be a read error.

This CDR3 spans 11 amino acids. Total RNA (around 500 ng) served as template for TCR beta cDNA synthesis primed by a constant-region primer. Three nested multiplex PCR rounds of slightly modified ARM-PCR generated TCR beta libraries. The first two PCR rounds used TRBV1-TRBV30 primers with a Cbeta primer, around 10 cycles each. From the multiplex PCR reads, TCRdb called clonotypes with MiXCR, one entry per CDR3 protein. The sample comprises fewer than 85,000 distinct CDR3 sequences, roughly 69% of which are singletons, and approximately 26% rests with the top ten. Study results and limitations: Pairs comparing tumor with adjacent tissue or blood overlapped less than pairs drawn from tumor regions.

Bulk tissue was left unsorted, and RNA and DNA were co-extracted from 20-30 mg of it. All patients had surgically resected primary liver carcinoma. The sequence was obtained from a man aged 40-49 years with primary liver carcinoma and hepatitis B virus infection. The V call is TRBV21-1, the J call TRBJ2-1. TRBV21-1 is tagged as a pseudogene. Sequencing was done on a sample of tumor-adjacent normal liver tissue. The CDR3 loop is CASSEGNEQFF. Written as DNA, the CDR3 is TGTGCCAGCAGCGAAGGCAATGAGCAGTTCTTC.